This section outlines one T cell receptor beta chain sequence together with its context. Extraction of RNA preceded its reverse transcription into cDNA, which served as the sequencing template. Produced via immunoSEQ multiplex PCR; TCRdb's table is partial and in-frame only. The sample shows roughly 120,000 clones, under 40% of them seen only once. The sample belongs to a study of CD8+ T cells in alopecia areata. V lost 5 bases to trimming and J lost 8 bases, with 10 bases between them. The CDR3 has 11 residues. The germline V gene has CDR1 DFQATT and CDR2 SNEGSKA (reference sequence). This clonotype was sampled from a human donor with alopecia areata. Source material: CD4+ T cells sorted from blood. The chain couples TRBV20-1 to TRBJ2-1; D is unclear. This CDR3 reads CSAGPRYEQFF. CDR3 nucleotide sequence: TGCAGTGCTGGACCCCGGTATGAGCAGTTCTTC.